Listed below are T cell receptor beta chains from one sample, sequenced in a study of blood T cell repertoires in COVID-19. Here immunoSEQ multiplex PCR was the method, and the copy in TCRdb shows in-frame clones only, minus some. The sample lists under 400,000 clones, approximately 88% occurring once. Sequencing was done on a sample of peripheral blood. The receptors derive from a woman under 40 with COVID-19, enrolled during active disease. CDR3s include the opening cysteine and the closing phenylalanine or tryptophan. The order of the fields is V gene, clone size, D gene, J gene, CDR3 protein, CDR3 DNA. The D gene is left open where the match is weak. The size entry is marked missing in some rows and otherwise reads once, few, many or a size class.

v_call: TRBV19; clone_size: .; d_call: TRBD2; j_call: TRBJ2-5; cdr3_aa: CASTSRGMKETQYF; cdr3_nt: TGTGCCAGTACTTCGCGGGGGATGAAGGAGACCCAGTACTTC
v_call: TRBV28; clone_size: once; d_call: TRBD1; j_call: TRBJ1-5; cdr3_aa: CASSPGQGARRGYSNQPQHF; cdr3_nt: TGTGCCAGCAGTCCGGGACAGGGGGCGAGGAGGGGCTATAGCAATCAGCCCCAGCATTTT
v_call: TRBV18; clone_size: .; d_call: .; j_call: TRBJ2-1; cdr3_aa: CASSPVELYNEQFF; cdr3_nt: TGTGCCAGCTCACCCGTGGAGCTCTACAATGAGCAGTTCTTC
v_call: TRBV3-1/TRBV3-2; clone_size: .; d_call: .; j_call: TRBJ1-6; cdr3_aa: CASRQGTVYSPLHF; cdr3_nt: TGTGCCAGCAGACAGGGTACAGTATATTCACCCCTCCACTTT
v_call: TRBV28; clone_size: .; d_call: TRBD1; j_call: TRBJ1-4; cdr3_aa: CASSLRGPEKLFF; cdr3_nt: TGTGCCAGCAGTTTGAGGGGGCCTGAAAAACTGTTTTTT
v_call: TRBV6-5; clone_size: .; d_call: .; j_call: TRBJ1-6; cdr3_aa: CASRRANSPLHF; cdr3_nt: TGTGCCAGCAGGAGGGCTAATTCACCCCTCCACTTT
v_call: TRBV7-3; clone_size: .; d_call: .; j_call: TRBJ2-3; cdr3_aa: CASSTTSFSTDTQYF; cdr3_nt: TGTGCCAGCAGCACCACTAGTTTTAGCACAGATACGCAGTATTTT
v_call: TRBV27; clone_size: once; d_call: TRBD2; j_call: TRBJ2-1; cdr3_aa: CASSLLGTSGYNEQFF; cdr3_nt: TGTGCCAGCAGTTTATTGGGGACTAGCGGGTACAATGAGCAGTTCTTC
v_call: TRBV18; clone_size: .; d_call: .; j_call: TRBJ2-3; cdr3_aa: CASSSSTSTDTQYF; cdr3_nt: TGTGCCAGCTCATCGTCGACTAGCACAGATACGCAGTATTTT
v_call: TRBV7-8; clone_size: .; d_call: .; j_call: TRBJ1-1; cdr3_aa: CASSLEAENTEAFF; cdr3_nt: TGTGCCAGCAGCTTAGAAGCGGAGAACACTGAAGCTTTCTTT
v_call: TRBV19; clone_size: .; d_call: TRBD1; j_call: TRBJ1-5; cdr3_aa: CASGQGTQPQHF; cdr3_nt: TGTGCCAGCGGACAGGGGACTCAGCCCCAGCATTTT
v_call: TRBV11-3; clone_size: .; d_call: TRBD1; j_call: TRBJ2-7; cdr3_aa: CASSLPIGTGATSYEQYF; cdr3_nt: TGTGCCAGCAGCTTACCCATCGGGACAGGGGCGACCTCCTACGAGCAGTACTTC
v_call: TRBV5-5; clone_size: .; d_call: TRBD1; j_call: TRBJ1-2; cdr3_aa: CASSMGQGGYGYTF; cdr3_nt: TGTGCCAGCAGCATGGGACAGGGAGGCTATGGCTACACCTTC
v_call: TRBV29-1; clone_size: .; d_call: TRBD2; j_call: TRBJ2-3; cdr3_aa: CSVTSDTQYF; cdr3_nt: TGCAGCGTGACTAGCGATACGCAGTATTTT
v_call: TRBV27; clone_size: .; d_call: .; j_call: TRBJ2-4; cdr3_aa: CASSTRTLAKNIQYF; cdr3_nt: TGTGCCAGCAGTACCCGGACTTTAGCCAAAAACATTCAGTACTTC
v_call: TRBV19; clone_size: .; d_call: TRBD1; j_call: TRBJ1-1; cdr3_aa: CASRTGNTEAFF; cdr3_nt: TGTGCCAGCAGGACAGGGAACACTGAAGCTTTCTTT
v_call: TRBV5-1; clone_size: .; d_call: TRBD1; j_call: TRBJ2-5; cdr3_aa: CASSLRTGWETQYF; cdr3_nt: TGCGCCAGCAGCCTAAGGACAGGGTGGGAGACCCAGTACTTC
v_call: TRBV7-9; clone_size: .; d_call: .; j_call: TRBJ1-6; cdr3_aa: CASRLGLLPLHF; cdr3_nt: TGTGCCAGCAGACTTGGTCTACTACCCCTCCACTTT
v_call: TRBV9; clone_size: many; d_call: .; j_call: TRBJ1-2; cdr3_aa: CASSVAGFNYGYTF; cdr3_nt: TGTGCCAGCAGCGTAGCAGGGTTTAACTATGGCTACACCTTC
v_call: TRBV13; clone_size: once; d_call: TRBD2; j_call: TRBJ2-1; cdr3_aa: CASSFEPFGGSGGQTYNEQFF; cdr3_nt: TGTGCCAGCAGCTTTGAGCCCTTCGGGGGTAGCGGGGGCCAAACCTACAATGAGCAGTTCTTC
v_call: TRBV19; clone_size: few; d_call: TRBD1; j_call: TRBJ1-6; cdr3_aa: CASSSLLLEGASYNSPLHF; cdr3_nt: TGTGCCAGTAGTTCCCTCCTCTTGGAGGGGGCATCCTATAATTCACCCCTCCACTTT
v_call: TRBV7-9; clone_size: .; d_call: TRBD1; j_call: TRBJ1-2; cdr3_aa: CASSFGTGGTGGYTF; cdr3_nt: TGTGCCAGCAGCTTCGGGACAGGGGGCACAGGGGGCTACACCTTC
v_call: TRBV19; clone_size: .; d_call: .; j_call: TRBJ1-1; cdr3_aa: CASSIVPFAEAFF; cdr3_nt: TGTGCCAGTAGTATAGTCCCGTTCGCTGAAGCTTTCTTT
v_call: TRBV3-1/TRBV3-2; clone_size: .; d_call: TRBD2; j_call: TRBJ2-3; cdr3_aa: CASSLAGGPNTQYF; cdr3_nt: TGTGCCAGCAGCCTAGCGGGGGGCCCGAATACGCAGTATTTT
v_call: TRBV12-2; clone_size: .; d_call: .; j_call: TRBJ2-2; cdr3_aa: CASRLVRGKYTGELFF; cdr3_nt: TGTGCAAGTCGCTTAGTCAGGGGGAAATACACCGGGGAGCTGTTTTTT
v_call: TRBV6-5; clone_size: .; d_call: TRBD1; j_call: TRBJ1-1; cdr3_aa: CASSFTGAEAFF; cdr3_nt: TGTGCCAGCAGTTTCACAGGGGCGGAAGCTTTCTTT
v_call: TRBV5-6; clone_size: .; d_call: .; j_call: TRBJ2-1; cdr3_aa: CASSLARVGGTFYNEQFF; cdr3_nt: TGTGCCAGCAGCTTAGCCCGGGTTGGAGGTACCTTCTACAATGAGCAGTTCTTC
v_call: TRBV19; clone_size: .; d_call: TRBD2; j_call: TRBJ2-1; cdr3_aa: CASSATASGYNEQFF; cdr3_nt: TGTGCCAGTAGTGCTACAGCTAGCGGTTACAATGAGCAGTTCTTC
v_call: TRBV24-1; clone_size: .; d_call: TRBD1; j_call: TRBJ1-2; cdr3_aa: CATSDRGTGGVGYTF; cdr3_nt: TGTGCCACCAGTGACCGAGGGACAGGGGGCGTCGGCTACACCTTC
v_call: TRBV28; clone_size: .; d_call: TRBD1; j_call: TRBJ1-5; cdr3_aa: CASSSAQGANQPQHF; cdr3_nt: TGTGCCAGCAGTTCGGCTCAGGGGGCAAATCAGCCCCAGCATTTT
v_call: TRBV27; clone_size: few; d_call: .; j_call: TRBJ1-2; cdr3_aa: CASSFVYRGPYGYTF; cdr3_nt: TGTGCCAGCAGTTTTGTTTATCGGGGTCCCTATGGCTACACCTTC
v_call: TRBV7-2; clone_size: once; d_call: .; j_call: TRBJ2-3; cdr3_aa: CASSFGGWDTQYF; cdr3_nt: TGTGCCAGCAGCTTTGGAGGGTGGGATACGCAGTATTTT
v_call: TRBV9; clone_size: few; d_call: TRBD2; j_call: TRBJ2-1; cdr3_aa: CASSAGGLSEQFF; cdr3_nt: TGTGCCAGCAGCGCGGGGGGGCTTTCTGAGCAGTTCTTC
v_call: TRBV10-3; clone_size: .; d_call: .; j_call: TRBJ1-2; cdr3_aa: CAISEPIGNYYGYTF; cdr3_nt: TGTGCCATCAGTGAGCCCATCGGGAACTACTATGGCTACACCTTC
v_call: TRBV11-2; clone_size: .; d_call: TRBD2; j_call: TRBJ2-7; cdr3_aa: CASSLWGGSYEQYF; cdr3_nt: TGTGCCAGCAGCTTATGGGGGGGCTCCTACGAGCAGTACTTC
v_call: TRBV7-9; clone_size: .; d_call: .; j_call: TRBJ2-5; cdr3_aa: CASSLSQGGQETQYF; cdr3_nt: TGTGCCAGCAGCTTATCGCAGGGAGGTCAAGAGACCCAGTACTTC
v_call: TRBV5-1; clone_size: .; d_call: TRBD2; j_call: TRBJ2-7; cdr3_aa: CASSFTSGDYEQYF; cdr3_nt: TGCGCCAGCAGCTTCACTAGCGGGGACTACGAGCAGTACTTC
v_call: TRBV24-1; clone_size: .; d_call: .; j_call: TRBJ1-2; cdr3_aa: CATSELPGYGYTF; cdr3_nt: TGTGCCACCAGTGAGTTGCCGGGGTATGGCTACACCTTC
v_call: TRBV29-1; clone_size: once; d_call: .; j_call: TRBJ1-1; cdr3_aa: CSVEDRVGAAGMNTEAFF; cdr3_nt: TGCAGCGTTGAAGATCGTGTGGGGGCAGCAGGGATGAACACTGAAGCTTTCTTT
v_call: TRBV9; clone_size: .; d_call: .; j_call: TRBJ1-1; cdr3_aa: CASSVGNRAMNTEAFF; cdr3_nt: TGTGCCAGCAGCGTAGGCAACAGGGCCATGAACACTGAAGCTTTCTTT
v_call: TRBV5-5; clone_size: few; d_call: .; j_call: TRBJ1-1; cdr3_aa: CASSRGGGVGTEAFF; cdr3_nt: TGTGCCAGCAGCCGGGGGGGCGGCGTAGGTACTGAAGCTTTCTTT
v_call: TRBV12-3/TRBV12-4; clone_size: .; d_call: .; j_call: TRBJ1-1; cdr3_aa: CATRRGGSTEAFF; cdr3_nt: TGTGCCACCCGCCGGGGGGGATCAACCGAAGCTTTCTTT
v_call: TRBV7-2; clone_size: .; d_call: TRBD2; j_call: TRBJ2-1; cdr3_aa: CASSLAGASGRNEQFF; cdr3_nt: TGTGCCAGCAGCTTAGCCGGTGCTAGCGGGAGGAATGAGCAGTTCTTC
v_call: TRBV3-1/TRBV3-2; clone_size: .; d_call: TRBD1; j_call: TRBJ1-2; cdr3_aa: CASSQPGTGALGYTF; cdr3_nt: TGTGCCAGCAGCCAGCCCGGGACAGGGGCGCTCGGCTACACCTTC
v_call: TRBV5-1; clone_size: few; d_call: TRBD1; j_call: TRBJ1-2; cdr3_aa: CASSLEGQYGYTF; cdr3_nt: TGCGCCAGCAGCTTGGAGGGACAGTATGGCTACACCTTC
v_call: TRBV5-1; clone_size: .; d_call: .; j_call: TRBJ1-2; cdr3_aa: CASSPEEGFYGYTF; cdr3_nt: TGCGCCAGCAGCCCGGAGGAGGGCTTCTATGGCTACACCTTC
v_call: TRBV15; clone_size: .; d_call: .; j_call: TRBJ2-3; cdr3_aa: CATSRTGLDTQYF; cdr3_nt: TGTGCCACCAGCAGAACAGGGTTGGATACGCAGTATTTT
v_call: TRBV2; clone_size: .; d_call: TRBD1; j_call: TRBJ1-1; cdr3_aa: CASSFRGQYTEAFF; cdr3_nt: TGTGCCAGCAGTTTCAGGGGGCAATACACTGAAGCTTTCTTT
v_call: TRBV28; clone_size: .; d_call: .; j_call: TRBJ2-2; cdr3_aa: CASSSLALSNTGELFF; cdr3_nt: TGTGCCAGCAGTTCCCTAGCGTTATCAAACACCGGGGAGCTGTTTTTT
v_call: TRBV7-9; clone_size: .; d_call: .; j_call: TRBJ2-1; cdr3_aa: CASSLPLEGNEQFF; cdr3_nt: TGTGCCAGCAGCTTACCCTTGGAGGGCAATGAGCAGTTCTTC
v_call: TRBV2; clone_size: .; d_call: .; j_call: TRBJ2-1; cdr3_aa: CASSLPMSGSYNEQFF; cdr3_nt: TGTGCCAGCAGCCTCCCGATGAGCGGATCCTACAATGAGCAGTTCTTC
v_call: TRBV3-1/TRBV3-2; clone_size: .; d_call: .; j_call: TRBJ1-4; cdr3_aa: CASSQDRGTDNWKLFF; cdr3_nt: TGTGCCAGCAGCCAAGATCGGGGGACGGACAATTGGAAACTGTTTTTT
v_call: TRBV11-2; clone_size: .; d_call: TRBD2; j_call: TRBJ2-7; cdr3_aa: CASVITGTSGDNIYEQYF; cdr3_nt: TGTGCCAGCGTTATAACCGGGACTAGCGGGGACAACATATACGAGCAGTACTTC
v_call: TRBV7-3; clone_size: .; d_call: .; j_call: TRBJ1-1; cdr3_aa: CASSQQGNTEAFF; cdr3_nt: TGTGCCAGCAGCCAACAGGGAAACACTGAAGCTTTCTTT